The 21 T cell receptor beta chains listed next were all sequenced from one sample in a study of blood T cell repertoires in COVID-19. Profiling relied on immunoSEQ multiplex PCR, and the TCRdb table lists in-frame clones only, not all of them. The table records approximately 140,000 clones, about nine tenths of them present only once. Specimen: peripheral blood. The receptors here all came from a human donor in a cohort sampled during active COVID-19.

On this clone: A read error may explain this, as a much larger clone is one base away. This chain connects TRBV7-2 to TRBJ1-2; D perhaps matches TRBD1 (5 bases). The CDR3 is 12 amino acids. The V end lost 2 bases, the J end lost 5 bases, and 6 bases lay between the germline ends. Germline V CDR1 and CDR2: SGHTA, FQGNSA. CDR3 in DNA: TGTGCCAGCAGCTTACAGGGTTATGGCTACACCTTC. As protein: CASSLQGYGYTF.

The J gene is TRBJ1-1, the V gene TRBV20-1, with D unclear. Germline V gene sequence: CDR1 DFQATT, CDR2 SNEGSKA (reference sequence). Deletions cut 3 bases from V and 1 base from J, with 9 bases between. This CDR3 region has 13 residues. CDR3 in DNA: TGCAGTGCTAGTTTCACACGGAACACTGAAGCTTTCTTT. Translating it yields CSASFTRNTEAFF.

The gene calls are TRBV27 and TRBJ1-2; TRBD1 agrees at 8 bases. Germline V CDR1 and CDR2: MNHEY, SMNVEV (reference sequence). Losses at the gene ends were 5 bases for V and 7 bases for J; bases not matched to a gene: 6. The CDR3 has 13 residues. The CDR3 loop reads CASSPGTGFGYTF. Here the CDR3 DNA reads TGTGCCAGCAGTCCCGGGACAGGCTTTGGCTACACCTTC.

Concerning this clone itself: The junction shows a germline mismatch at one end, possibly a read error. J is TRBJ2-3 and V is TRBV2; 10 bases map to TRBD1. Germline V gene lookup returns CDR1 SNHLY and CDR2 FYNNEI. The CDR3 has 14 residues. The CDR3 coding sequence is TGCGCTGGGGGGACAGGGGCTAGCACAGATACGCAGTATTTT. It is translated as CAGGTGASTDTQYF.

The chain combines TRBV28 with TRBJ2-5; the D gene is possibly TRBD2 (5 bases). V shed 3 bases and J shed 2 bases, with 10 bases lying between them. Germline assignment: CDR1 MDHEN and CDR2 SYDVKM. The CDR3 contains 14 residues. The CDR3 DNA reads TGTGCCAGCAGTTTGTGGGAGCGGCAAGAGACCCAGTACTTC. As protein: CASSLWERQETQYF.

V is TRBV6-5 and J is TRBJ2-7; D is possibly TRBD2 (6 bases). Germline V gives CDR1 MNHEY, CDR2 SVGAGI. V was pared by 6 bases and J by 2 bases, with 17 bases between. The CDR3 runs 15 residues. The CDR3 region is CASSLTGGLPYEQYF. CDR3 coding DNA: TGTGCCAGCAGCCTAACAGGAGGACTACCCTACGAGCAGTACTTC.

This clone was observed once. The J gene is TRBJ2-5, the V gene TRBV19; TRBD1 matches 11 bases. This CDR3 is 16 amino acids long. J gave up 5 bases and V 5 bases, and 10 bases lay outside the gene matches. Germline V gene sequence: CDR1 LNHDA, CDR2 SQIVND (reference sequence). The CDR3 DNA sequence: TGTGCCAGTAGTCCTCTCAACCGGGACAGGGGGGAGACCCAGTACTTC. This sequence encodes CASSPLNRDRGETQYF.

The chain is built from TRBV6-5 and TRBJ1-2, with D uncertain. Trimming took 8 bases from V and 3 from J, leaving 7 bases between them. This CDR3 has 11 amino acids. Germline lookup yields CDR1 MNHEY and CDR2 SVGAGI. This CDR3 reads CASGGDYGYTF. For the CDR3, the DNA is TGTGCCAGCGGCGGGGACTATGGCTACACCTTC.

The gene calls are TRBV5-5 and TRBJ1-5; maybe TRBD1 (5 bases). Germline V lookup: CDR1 SGHKS, CDR2 YYEKEE (reference sequence). This CDR3 region has 16 residues. V lost 2 bases, J lost 0 bases, and 12 bases lay in between. The CDR3 DNA follows: TGTGCCAGCAGCTTCCCTACAGGTAATAGCAATCAGCCCCAGCATTTT. This translates into CASSFPTGNSNQPQHF.

The V call is TRBV19, the J call TRBJ2-7, with D perhaps TRBD1 (5 bases). Between the trimmed V and J ends, which lost 7 bases and 0 bases, there was a span of 10 bases. This CDR3 has 13 residues. Germline V gives CDR1 LNHDA, CDR2 SQIVND (reference sequence). The CDR3: CASKDITSYEQYF. For the CDR3, the DNA is TGTGCCAGTAAGGACATCACCTCCTACGAGCAGTACTTC.

The DNA for the CDR3 is TGTGCCAGCCAGGGCAGCAACTATGGCTACACCTTC. Translation gives CASQGSNYGYTF. The chain has TRBV28 and TRBJ1-2, with TRBD1 as a possible D gene (5 bases). The CDR3 has 12 residues. The ends were cut back, 8 bases at V and 2 bases at J, with 9 bases in the middle. The germline V gene has CDR1 MDHEN and CDR2 SYDVKM.

The chain recombines TRBV7-2 with TRBJ2-7; a possible D gene is TRBD1 (6 bases). Trimming took off 6 bases at V and 1 base at J, with 13 bases between the two ends. Germline CDR1 and CDR2: SGHTA and FQGNSA. The CDR3 sequence is 14 residues long. CDR3 in amino acids: CASRPTGFSYEQYF. The CDR3 DNA reads as TGTGCCAGCAGACCGACAGGATTTTCCTACGAGCAGTACTTC.

The CDR3 bases are TGCGCCAGCAGCCAAGGGGTACTAGCGGGAGGGCGGAATGAGCAGTTCTTC. This sequence encodes CASSQGVLAGGRNEQFF. The chain couples TRBV4-3 to TRBJ2-1; 13 nucleotides agree with TRBD2. With V trimmed by 1 base and J by 7 bases, 7 bases remained unmatched. CDR1 is LGHNA and CDR2 is YSLEER in the germline V gene. The length of the CDR3 is 17 residues.

The chain recombines TRBV7-2 with TRBJ2-5; 8 nucleotides match TRBD1. CDR1 is SGHTA and CDR2 is FQGNSA in the germline V gene. The junction had 6 bases not matched to a gene; V was cut back by 4 bases and J by 5 bases. This CDR3 spans 14 amino acids. Written as DNA, the CDR3 is TGTGCCAGCAGCTCCAGGGGGCGTCGGGAGACCCAGTACTTC. Amino acids: CASSSRGRRETQYF. Based on the CDR3 plus reference TRBV7-2 and TRBJ2-5, the full variable domain is GAGVSQSPSNKVTEKGKDVELRCDPISGHTALYWYRQSLGQGLEFLIYFQGNSAPDKSGLPSDRFSAERTGGSVSTLTIQRTQQEDSAVYLCASSSRGRRETQYFGPGTRLLVL.

The chain is built from TRBV10-2 and TRBJ1-2, with unresolved D. The V end lost 3 bases, the J end lost 4 bases, and 12 bases lay between the germline ends. Per germline, CDR1 WSHSY and CDR2 SAAADI. The CDR3 covers 14 residues. The chain's CDR3 is CASSDPRGAYGYTF. CDR3 nucleotide sequence: TGCGCCAGCAGTGACCCCCGGGGTGCCTATGGCTACACCTTC.

The chain employs TRBV19 and TRBJ2-7; 9 bases line up with TRBD1. Germline values: CDR1 LNHDA, CDR2 SQIVND (reference sequence). With 7 bases clipped from V and 4 bases from J, the junction kept 11 bases outside the gene matches. This CDR3 contains 15 residues. Here the CDR3 DNA reads TGTGCCAGTACCTTACGAACAGGGGGCTTATACGAGCAGTACTTC. It codes for CASTLRTGGLYEQYF.

This chain links TRBV4-3 with TRBJ2-3; tentative D call: TRBD1 (6 bases). V lost 0 bases to trimming and J lost 7 bases, with 23 bases between them. The CDR3 covers 18 residues. The germline gives CDR1 LGHNA, CDR2 YSLEER. The CDR3, as DNA: TGCGCCAGCAGCCAAGATACGTCAAGGGGGACCACAAGCCATACGCAGTATTTT. It specifies CASSQDTSRGTTSHTQYF.

V is TRBV3-1 (or the pseudogene TRBV3-2) and J is TRBJ2-5, with D possibly being TRBD1 (5 bases). The ends were cut back, 3 bases at V and 7 bases at J, with 12 bases in the middle. Germline V gene sequence: CDR1 LGHDT, CDR2 YNNKEL (reference sequence). The CDR3 totals 13 residues. CDR3 protein: CASSHLSRGTQYF. CDR3 DNA sequence: TGTGCCAGCAGCCACTTAAGTAGGGGGACCCAGTACTTC.

The genes are TRBV30 and TRBJ2-1; a weak D match, TRBD2 (5 bases). The V gene lost 5 bases and the J gene lost 4 bases, with 12 bases spanning the gap. The length of the CDR3 is 13 residues. In germline, CDR1 is GTSNPN, CDR2 SVGIG (reference sequence). CDR3 sequence reads: CAWSRGQYNEQFF. CDR3 DNA: TGTGCCTGGTCCCGGGGTCAATACAATGAGCAGTTCTTC.

The rearrangement uses TRBV5-8 and TRBJ2-7; 9 bases are a match to TRBD2. The V segment lost 1 base and the J segment 5 bases; nucleotides outside the gene matches: 4. Germline V gene sequence: CDR1 SGHTS, CDR2 YDEGEE. The CDR3 contains 14 residues. DNA for the CDR3: TGTGCCAGCAGCTTGCGTCTAGCGGGGAACGAGCAGTACTTC. Its protein product is CASSLRLAGNEQYF. Full variable domain (remainder filled in from reference TRBV5-8 and TRBJ2-7): EAGVTQSPTHLIKTRGQQATLRCSPISGHTSVYWYQQALGLGLQFLLWYDEGEERNRGNFPPRFSGRQFPNYSSELNVNALELEDSALYLCASSLRLAGNEQYFGPGTRLTVT.

The chain is built from TRBV20-1 and TRBJ2-1; 7 bases are a match to TRBD1. The CDR3 totals 11 residues. J was trimmed by 10 bases and V by 5 bases; bases with no gene match: 5. CDR1 is DFQATT and CDR2 is SNEGSKA in the germline V gene (reference sequence). The CDR3 protein is CSAGRQGEQFF. Here the CDR3 DNA reads TGCAGTGCTGGACGACAGGGAGAGCAGTTCTTC.